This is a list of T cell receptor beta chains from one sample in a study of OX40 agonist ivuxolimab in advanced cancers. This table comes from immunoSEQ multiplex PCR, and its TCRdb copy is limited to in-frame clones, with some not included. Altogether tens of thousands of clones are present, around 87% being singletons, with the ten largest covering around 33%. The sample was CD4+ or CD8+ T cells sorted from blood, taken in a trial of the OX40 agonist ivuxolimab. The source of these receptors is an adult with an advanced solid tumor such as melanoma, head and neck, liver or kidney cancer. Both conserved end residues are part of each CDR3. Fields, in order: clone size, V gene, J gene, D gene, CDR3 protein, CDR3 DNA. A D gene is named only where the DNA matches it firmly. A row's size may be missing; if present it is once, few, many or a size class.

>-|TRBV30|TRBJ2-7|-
CAWSVGGEQYF
TGTGCCTGGAGTGTAGGGGGCGAGCAGTACTTC
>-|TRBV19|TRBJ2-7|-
CATRGGAGEQYF
TGTGCCACCAGGGGAGGGGCTGGCGAGCAGTACTTC
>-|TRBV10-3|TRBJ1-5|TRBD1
CAIRASGGSNQPQHF
TGTGCCATCAGGGCTTCAGGGGGCAGCAATCAGCCCCAGCATTTT
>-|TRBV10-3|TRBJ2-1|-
CAISESRAGRYNEQFF
TGTGCCATCAGTGAGTCGAGGGCGGGGAGATACAATGAGCAGTTCTTC
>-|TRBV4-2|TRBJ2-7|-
CASSQVTANYEQYF
TGTGCCAGCAGCCAAGTAACAGCGAACTACGAGCAGTACTTC
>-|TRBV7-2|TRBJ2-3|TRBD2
CASSLGGRALDTQYF
TGTGCCAGCAGCTTAGGCGGGAGGGCCTTAGATACGCAGTATTTT
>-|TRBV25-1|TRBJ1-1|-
CASRRQENTEAFF
TGTGCCAGCAGGAGACAGGAGAACACTGAAGCTTTCTTT
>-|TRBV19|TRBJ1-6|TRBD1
CASSIGGDSTHSPLHF
TGTGCCAGTAGTATAGGAGGGGACAGCACCCATTCACCCCTCCACTTT
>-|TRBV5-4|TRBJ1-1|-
CASSLELGGTEAFF
TGTGCCAGCAGCTTGGAACTTGGGGGGACTGAAGCTTTCTTT
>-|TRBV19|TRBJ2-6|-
CASSMGTHSGANVLTF
TGTGCCAGTAGTATGGGAACCCACTCTGGGGCCAACGTCCTGACTTTC
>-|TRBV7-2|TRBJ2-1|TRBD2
CASSLAYRGGADEQFF
TGTGCCAGCAGCTTAGCGTACCGGGGGGGCGCGGATGAGCAGTTCTTC
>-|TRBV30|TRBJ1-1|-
CAWSEPGTRAFF
TGTGCCTGGTCAGAACCCGGGACTCGAGCTTTCTTT
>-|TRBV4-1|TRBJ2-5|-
CASSPPRIQETQYF
TGCGCCAGCAGCCCGCCTCGGATCCAAGAGACCCAGTACTTC
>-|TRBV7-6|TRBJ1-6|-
CASSLTRDKNSPLHF
TGTGCCAGCAGCTTAACCCGGGACAAGAATTCACCCCTCCACTTT
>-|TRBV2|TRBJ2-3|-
CASSPRSRSTDTQYF
TGTGCCAGCAGTCCTAGGAGTCGGAGTACAGATACGCAGTATTTT
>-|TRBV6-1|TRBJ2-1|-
CASSAPGLGGNEQFF
TGTGCCAGCAGTGCCCCGGGACTGGGCGGCAATGAGCAGTTCTTC
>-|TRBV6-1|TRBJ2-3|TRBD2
CASTPVAGNEYF
TGTGCCAGCACCCCGGTAGCGGGGAACGAGTATTTT
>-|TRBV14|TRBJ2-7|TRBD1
CASSQRTGQGPGEQYF
TGTGCCAGCAGCCAAAGGACCGGACAGGGTCCGGGGGAGCAGTACTTC
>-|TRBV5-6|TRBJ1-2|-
CASSLDSGTYGYTF
TGTGCCAGCAGCTTGGACAGTGGGACCTATGGCTACACCTTC
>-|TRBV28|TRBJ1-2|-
CASYSSAVSLYGYTF
TGTGCCAGCTATTCGTCGGCAGTTTCTCTCTATGGCTACACCTTC
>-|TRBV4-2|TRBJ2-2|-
CASSPLPTYTGELFF
TGTGCCAGCAGCCCATTGCCGACTTACACCGGGGAGCTGTTTTTT
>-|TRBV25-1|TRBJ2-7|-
CASSEWGEIYEQYF
TGTGCCAGCAGTGAATGGGGGGAAATCTACGAGCAGTACTTC
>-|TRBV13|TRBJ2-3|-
CASSARTAGDTQYF
TGTGCCAGCAGCGCCCGGACAGCCGGGGATACGCAGTATTTT
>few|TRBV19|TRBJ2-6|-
CASTYSGANVLTF
TGTGCCAGTACGTATTCTGGGGCCAACGTCCTGACTTTC
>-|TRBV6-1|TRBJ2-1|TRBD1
CASTRGQDNEQFF
TGTGCCAGCACCAGGGGGCAGGACAATGAGCAGTTCTTC
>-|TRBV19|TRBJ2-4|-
CATEGMRNIQYF
TGTGCCACCGAGGGAATGAGAAACATTCAGTACTTC
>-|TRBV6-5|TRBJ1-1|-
CASRGRLNTEAFF
TGTGCCAGCAGAGGCAGGCTGAACACTGAAGCTTTCTTT
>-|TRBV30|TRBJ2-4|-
CAWSVPPPLSAKNIQYF
TGTGCCTGGAGTGTCCCCCCTCCCTTGTCAGCCAAAAACATTCAGTACTTC
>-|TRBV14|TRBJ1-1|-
CASRRGATEAFF
TGTGCCAGCCGACGGGGGGCCACTGAAGCTTTCTTT